This T cell receptor beta chain was sequenced during a study of early T cells in non-severe SARS-CoV-2 infection. Turning to the study itself: Investigators sequenced bulk RNA drawn from unsorted whole blood, and chains remained unpaired. The study, taken as a whole, reports: VDJdb-based annotation leaned toward anti-spike CD8 responses and missed private and CD4 specificities.

Unique molecular identifiers were affixed to single, distinct cDNA molecules. TCRdb reprocessed the 5' RACE reads via MiXCR and lists one record per CDR3 protein. The sample contains some 60,000 distinct CDR3 sequences, roughly 8.4% of which appear only once. Germline V gene lookup returns CDR1 LNHDA and CDR2 SQIVND (reference sequence). The CDR3 is made up of 14 amino acids. Losses at the gene ends were 4 bases for V and 4 bases for J; bases not matched to a gene: 4. Concerning this clonotype itself: The antigen is unknown.

This receptor was identified in an adult who was a healthcare worker with PCR-confirmed SARS-CoV-2 infection or an uninfected control (not recorded which). The rearrangement links TRBV19 to TRBJ2-7, with TRBD2 matching over 10 bases. The source material was whole blood. The CDR3 protein is CASSTSGSLYEQYF. The CDR3 DNA follows: TGTGCCAGTAGTACTAGCGGGAGTTTGTACGAGCAGTACTTC.